This T cell receptor (beta chain) was sequenced in a study of T cell changes during pregnancy in multiple sclerosis. The CDR3 runs 16 residues. Germline lookup yields CDR1 SGHAT and CDR2 FQNNGV. V lost 2 bases, J lost 2 bases, and 9 bases stayed unmatched. TCRdb keeps only in-frame clones here, not all; method: immunoSEQ multiplex PCR. Of more than 55,000 clones listed, about 95% are singletons. Source: CD8+ T cells from peripheral blood mononuclear cells, taken after pregnancy. This chain links TRBV11-2 with TRBJ2-7; 7 positions match TRBD1. The receptor's source is a female donor with multiple sclerosis, enrolled in a pregnancy study. For the CDR3, the DNA is TGTGCCAGCAGCTTATATTCGGGGACAGCTACCTACGAGCAGTACTTC. This sequence encodes CASSLYSGTATYEQYF. The entire variable domain, with the rest obtained from reference TRBV11-2 and TRBJ2-7, is as follows: EAGVAQSPRYKIIEKRQSVAFWCNPISGHATLYWYQQILGQGPKLLIQFQNNGVVDDSQLPKDRFSAERLKGVDSTLKIQPAKLEDSAVYLCASSLYSGTATYEQYFGPGTRLTVT.